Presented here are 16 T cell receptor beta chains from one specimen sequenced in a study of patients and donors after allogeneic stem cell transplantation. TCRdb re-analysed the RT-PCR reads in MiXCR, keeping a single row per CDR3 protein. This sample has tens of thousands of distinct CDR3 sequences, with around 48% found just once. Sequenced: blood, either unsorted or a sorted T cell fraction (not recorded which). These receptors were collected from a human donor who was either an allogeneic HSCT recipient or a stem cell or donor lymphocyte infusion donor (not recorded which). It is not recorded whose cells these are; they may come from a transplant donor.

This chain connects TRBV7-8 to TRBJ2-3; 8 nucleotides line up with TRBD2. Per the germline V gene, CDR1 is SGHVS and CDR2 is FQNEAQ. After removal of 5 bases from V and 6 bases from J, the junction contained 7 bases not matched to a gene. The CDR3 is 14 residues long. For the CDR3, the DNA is TGTGCCAGCAGCACCCGCCCGGGAGGGGATACGCAGTATTTT. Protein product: CASSTRPGGDTQYF.

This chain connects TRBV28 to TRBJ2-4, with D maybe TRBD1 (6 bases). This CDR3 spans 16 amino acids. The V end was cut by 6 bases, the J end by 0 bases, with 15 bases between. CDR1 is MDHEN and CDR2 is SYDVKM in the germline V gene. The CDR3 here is CASSSGDLQAKNIQYF. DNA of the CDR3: TGTGCCAGCAGCTCAGGGGATCTCCAAGCCAAAAACATTCAGTACTTC.

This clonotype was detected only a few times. CDR3 bases: TGTGCCAGCAGCTACAACCTAGGGGGCTATGGCTACACCTTC. Its translation: CASSYNLGGYGYTF. V and J are TRBV6-5 and TRBJ1-2; D perhaps matches TRBD1 (6 bases). Trimming removed 6 bases from V and 4 bases from J, with 15 bases in between. The length of the CDR3 is 14 residues. CDR1 is MNHEY, CDR2 SVGAGI, per germline.

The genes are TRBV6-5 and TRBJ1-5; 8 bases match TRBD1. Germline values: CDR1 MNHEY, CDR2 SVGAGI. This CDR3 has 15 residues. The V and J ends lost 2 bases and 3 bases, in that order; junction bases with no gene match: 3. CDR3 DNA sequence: TGTGCCAGCAGTTACGGGCAGGGGGCCAATCAGCCCCAGCATTTT. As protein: CASSYGQGANQPQHF.

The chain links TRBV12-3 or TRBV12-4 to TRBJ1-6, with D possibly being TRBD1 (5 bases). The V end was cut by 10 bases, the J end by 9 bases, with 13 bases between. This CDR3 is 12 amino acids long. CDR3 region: CAIAQGASPLHF. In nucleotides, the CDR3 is TGTGCCATTGCCCAGGGTGCTTCACCCCTCCACTTT.

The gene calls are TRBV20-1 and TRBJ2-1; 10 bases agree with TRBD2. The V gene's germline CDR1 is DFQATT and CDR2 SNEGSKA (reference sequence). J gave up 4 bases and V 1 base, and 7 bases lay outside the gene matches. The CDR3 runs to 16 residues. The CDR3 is CSARVWLAGAYNEQFF. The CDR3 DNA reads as TGCAGTGCTAGAGTATGGCTAGCGGGAGCATACAATGAGCAGTTCTTC.

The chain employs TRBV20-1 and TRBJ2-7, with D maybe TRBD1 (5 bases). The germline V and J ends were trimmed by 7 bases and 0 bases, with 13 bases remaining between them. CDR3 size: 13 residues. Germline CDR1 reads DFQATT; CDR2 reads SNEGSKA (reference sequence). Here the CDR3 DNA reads TGCAGTGTTTTCCTAGGGGCCTCCTACGAGCAGTACTTC. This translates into CSVFLGASYEQYF.

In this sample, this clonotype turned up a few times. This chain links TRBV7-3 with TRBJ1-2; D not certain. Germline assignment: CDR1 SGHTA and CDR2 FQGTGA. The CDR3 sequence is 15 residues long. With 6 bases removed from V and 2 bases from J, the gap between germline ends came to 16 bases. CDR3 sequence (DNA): TGTGCCAGCAGTCCATTTGGTTTCGGGAACTATGGCTACACCTTC. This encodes CASSPFGFGNYGYTF. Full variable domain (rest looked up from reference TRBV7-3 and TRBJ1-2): GAGVSQTPSNKVTEKGKYVELRCDPISGHTALYWYRQSLGQGPEFLIYFQGTGAADDSGLPNDRFFAVRPEGSVSTLKIQRTERGDSAVYLCASSPFGFGNYGYTFGSGTRLTVV.

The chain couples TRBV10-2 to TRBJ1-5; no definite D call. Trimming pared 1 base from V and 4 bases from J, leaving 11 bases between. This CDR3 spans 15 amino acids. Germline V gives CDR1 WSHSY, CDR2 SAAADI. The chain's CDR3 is CASSEWVGLNQPQHF. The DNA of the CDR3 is TGCGCCAGCAGTGAGTGGGTCGGATTAAATCAGCCCCAGCATTTT.

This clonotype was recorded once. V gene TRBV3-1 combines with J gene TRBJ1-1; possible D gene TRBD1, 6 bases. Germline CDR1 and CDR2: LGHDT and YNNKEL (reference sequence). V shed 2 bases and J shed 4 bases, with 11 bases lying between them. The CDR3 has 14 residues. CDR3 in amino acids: CASSQLGGRTEAFF. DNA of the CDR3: TGTGCCAGCAGCCAACTCGGGGGCCGCACTGAAGCTTTCTTT.

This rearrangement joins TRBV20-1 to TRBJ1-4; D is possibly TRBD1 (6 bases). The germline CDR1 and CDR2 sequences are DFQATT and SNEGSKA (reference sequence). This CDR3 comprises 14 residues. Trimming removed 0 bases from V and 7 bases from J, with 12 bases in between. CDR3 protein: CSARDSGGLEKLFF. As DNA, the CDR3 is TGCAGTGCTAGAGATTCGGGGGGCCTTGAAAAACTGTTTTTT.

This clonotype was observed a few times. The CDR3 DNA is TGTGCCAGCAATGACCGGGACAGGAATTCACCCCTCCACTTT. It specifies CASNDRDRNSPLHF. The chain couples TRBV2 to TRBJ1-6, with 8 bases matching TRBD1. Germline-derived CDR1 and CDR2 are SNHLY and FYNNEI. The junction had 6 bases not matched to a gene; V was cut back by 7 bases and J by 7 bases. The CDR3 contains 14 residues.

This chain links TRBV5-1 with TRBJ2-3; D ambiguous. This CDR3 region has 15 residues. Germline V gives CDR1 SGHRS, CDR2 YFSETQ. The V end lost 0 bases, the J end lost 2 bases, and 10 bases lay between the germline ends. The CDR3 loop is CASSLEAYYTDTQYF. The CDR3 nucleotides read TGCGCCAGCAGCTTGGAGGCTTATTACACAGATACGCAGTATTTT.

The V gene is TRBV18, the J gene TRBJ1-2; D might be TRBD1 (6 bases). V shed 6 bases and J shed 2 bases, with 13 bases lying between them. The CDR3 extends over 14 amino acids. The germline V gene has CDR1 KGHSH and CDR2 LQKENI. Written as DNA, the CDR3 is TGTGCCAGCTCCCAGGACAGTGGAAACTATGGCTACACCTTC. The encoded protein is CASSQDSGNYGYTF.

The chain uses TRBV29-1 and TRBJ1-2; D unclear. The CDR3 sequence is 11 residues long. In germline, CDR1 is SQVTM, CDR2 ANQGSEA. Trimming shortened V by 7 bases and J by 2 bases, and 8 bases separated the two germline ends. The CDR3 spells CSGRGNYGYTF. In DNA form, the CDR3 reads TGCAGCGGGCGAGGGAACTATGGCTACACCTTC.

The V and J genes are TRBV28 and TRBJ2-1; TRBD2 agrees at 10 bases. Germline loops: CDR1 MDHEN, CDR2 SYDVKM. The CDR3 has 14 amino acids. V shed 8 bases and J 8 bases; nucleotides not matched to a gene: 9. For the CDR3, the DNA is TGTGCCAGCCGAAGAGGGACTAGCGTATATGAGCAGTTCTTC. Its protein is CASRRGTSVYEQFF.